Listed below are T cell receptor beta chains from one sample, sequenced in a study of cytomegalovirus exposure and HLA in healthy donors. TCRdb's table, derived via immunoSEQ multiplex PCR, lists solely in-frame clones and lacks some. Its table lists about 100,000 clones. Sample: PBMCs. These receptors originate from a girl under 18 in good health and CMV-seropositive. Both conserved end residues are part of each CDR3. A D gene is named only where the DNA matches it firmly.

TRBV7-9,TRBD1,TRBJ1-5,CASSLGGQGRQPQHF,TGTGCCAGCAGCTTAGGAGGACAGGGAAGGCAGCCCCAGCATTTT
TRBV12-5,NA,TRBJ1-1,CASGLGGGLDTEAFF,TGTGCTAGTGGTTTGGGAGGAGGGCTGGATACTGAAGCTTTCTTT
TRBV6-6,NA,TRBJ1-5,CASSLRSNQPQHF,TGTGCCAGCAGTTTGCGGAGCAATCAGCCCCAGCATTTT
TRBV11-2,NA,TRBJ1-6,CASSLIQGAEPLHF,TGTGCCAGCAGCTTAATACAAGGGGCGGAACCCCTCCACTTT
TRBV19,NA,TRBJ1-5,CASSIGVRAYTHQPQHF,TGTGCCAGTAGTATTGGGGTCAGGGCGTACACTCATCAGCCCCAGCATTTT
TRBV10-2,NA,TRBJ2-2,CASSDGQGWAGELFF,TGCGCCAGCAGTGATGGGCAGGGGTGGGCCGGGGAGCTGTTTTTT
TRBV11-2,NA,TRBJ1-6,CASRVGPSGNSPLHF,TGTGCCAGCCGGGTTGGCCCTTCCGGGAATTCACCCCTCCACTTT
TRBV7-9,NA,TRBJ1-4,CASSSVSEKLFF,TGTGCCAGCAGCTCGGTCTCTGAAAAACTGTTTTTT
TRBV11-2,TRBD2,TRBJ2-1,CASSLVFGGMNNEQFF,TGTGCCAGCAGCTTAGTCTTCGGGGGGATGAATAATGAGCAGTTCTTC
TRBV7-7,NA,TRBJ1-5,CASSLTDQPQHF,TGTGCCAGCAGCTTAACAGATCAGCCCCAGCATTTT
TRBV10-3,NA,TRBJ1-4,CAISESWDSNEKLFF,TGTGCCATCAGTGAGTCTTGGGACTCTAATGAAAAACTGTTTTTT
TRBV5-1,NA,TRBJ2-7,CASSARAGAYEQYF,TGCGCCAGCAGCGCGAGGGCAGGGGCCTACGAGCAGTACTTC
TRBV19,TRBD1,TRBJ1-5,CASSIGQGGNQPQHF,TGTGCCAGTAGTATAGGGCAGGGGGGCAATCAGCCCCAGCATTTT
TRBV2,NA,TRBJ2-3,CASRTLSGGDTQYF,TGTGCCAGCAGGACACTTTCTGGTGGAGATACGCAGTATTTT